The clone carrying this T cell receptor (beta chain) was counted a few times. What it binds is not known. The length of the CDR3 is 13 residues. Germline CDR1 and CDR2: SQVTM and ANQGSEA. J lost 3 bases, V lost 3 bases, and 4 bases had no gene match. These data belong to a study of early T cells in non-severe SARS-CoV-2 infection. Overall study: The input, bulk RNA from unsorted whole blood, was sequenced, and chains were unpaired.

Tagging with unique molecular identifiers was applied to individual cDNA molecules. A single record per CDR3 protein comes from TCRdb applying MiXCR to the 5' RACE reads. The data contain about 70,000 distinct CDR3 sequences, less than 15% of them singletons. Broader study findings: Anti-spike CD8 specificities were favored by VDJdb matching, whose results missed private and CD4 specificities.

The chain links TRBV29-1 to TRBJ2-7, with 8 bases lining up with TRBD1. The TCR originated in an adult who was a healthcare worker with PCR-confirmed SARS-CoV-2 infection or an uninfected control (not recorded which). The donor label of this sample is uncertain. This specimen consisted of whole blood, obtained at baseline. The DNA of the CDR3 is TGCAGCGTTGAGGGGACAGGATACTACGAGCAGTACTTC. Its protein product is CSVEGTGYYEQYF.